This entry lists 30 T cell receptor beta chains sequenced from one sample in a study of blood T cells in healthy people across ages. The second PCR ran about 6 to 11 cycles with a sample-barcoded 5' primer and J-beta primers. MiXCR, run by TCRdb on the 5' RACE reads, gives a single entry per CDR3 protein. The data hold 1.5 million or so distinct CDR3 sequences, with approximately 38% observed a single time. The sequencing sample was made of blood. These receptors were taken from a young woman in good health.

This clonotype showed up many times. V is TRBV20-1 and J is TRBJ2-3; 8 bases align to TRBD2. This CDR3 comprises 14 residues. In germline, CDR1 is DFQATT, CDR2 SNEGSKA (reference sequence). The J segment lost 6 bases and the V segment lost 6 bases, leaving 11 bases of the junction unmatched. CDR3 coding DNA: TGCAGTGCGCAGCGGGAGTACCTCCCGGATACGCAGTATTTT. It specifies CSAQREYLPDTQYF.

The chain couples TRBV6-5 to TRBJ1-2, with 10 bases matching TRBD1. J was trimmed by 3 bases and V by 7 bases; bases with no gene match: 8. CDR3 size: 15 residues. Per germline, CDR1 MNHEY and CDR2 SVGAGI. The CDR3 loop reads CASNTGQGEDYGYTF. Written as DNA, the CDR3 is TGTGCCAGCAACACTGGACAGGGGGAGGACTATGGCTACACCTTC.

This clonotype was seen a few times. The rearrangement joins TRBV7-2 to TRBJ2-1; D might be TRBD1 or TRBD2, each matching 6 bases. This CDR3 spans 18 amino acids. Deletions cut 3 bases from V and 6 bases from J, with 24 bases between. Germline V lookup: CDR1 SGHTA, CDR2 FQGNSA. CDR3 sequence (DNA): TGTGCCAGCAGCTTGGAAGGGCGTTTACGGGGGCGGTTCAATGAGCAGTTCTTC. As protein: CASSLEGRLRGRFNEQFF.

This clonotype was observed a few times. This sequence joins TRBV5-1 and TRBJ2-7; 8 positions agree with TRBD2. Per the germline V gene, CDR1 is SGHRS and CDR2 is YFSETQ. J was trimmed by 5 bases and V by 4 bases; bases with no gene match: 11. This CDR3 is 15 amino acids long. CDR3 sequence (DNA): TGCGCCAGCAGCCCCCAGGGTAGCGGGGTGAACGAGCAGTACTTC. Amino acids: CASSPQGSGVNEQYF. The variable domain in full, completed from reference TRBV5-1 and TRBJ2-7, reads KAGVTQTPRYLIKTRGQQVTLSCSPISGHRSVSWYQQTPGQGLQFLFEYFSETQRNKGNFPGRFSGRQFSNSRSEMNVSTLELGDSALYLCASSPQGSGVNEQYFGPGTRLTVT.

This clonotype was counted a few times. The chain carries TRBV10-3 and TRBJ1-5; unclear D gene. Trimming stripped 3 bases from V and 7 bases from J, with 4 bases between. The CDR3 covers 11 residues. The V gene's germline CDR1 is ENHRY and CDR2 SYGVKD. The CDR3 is CAISDGQPQHF. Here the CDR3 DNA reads TGTGCCATCAGTGATGGGCAGCCCCAGCATTTT.

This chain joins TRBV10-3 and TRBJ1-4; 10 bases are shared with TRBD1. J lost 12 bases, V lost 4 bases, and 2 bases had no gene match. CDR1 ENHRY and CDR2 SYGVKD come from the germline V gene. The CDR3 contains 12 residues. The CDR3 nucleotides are TGTGCCATCAGTGGGACAGGGGGAGAACTGTTTTTT. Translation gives CAISGTGGELFF.

The CDR3 DNA reads TGTGCCAGCAGCCAATTCTCGGGTTTCCCCCGAACCGGGGAGCTGTTTTTT. It yields the protein CASSQFSGFPRTGELFF. The chain has TRBV14 and TRBJ2-2; D uncertain. Per the germline V gene, CDR1 is SGHDN and CDR2 is FVKESK. The CDR3 is made up of 17 amino acids. V lost 2 bases and J lost 5, with 18 bases in between.

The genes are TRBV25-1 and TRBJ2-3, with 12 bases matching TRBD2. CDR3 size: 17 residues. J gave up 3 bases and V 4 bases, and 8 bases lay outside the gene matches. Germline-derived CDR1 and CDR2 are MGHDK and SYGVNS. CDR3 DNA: TGTGCCAGCAGTGCCCCGACTAGCGGGAGATGGACAGATACGCAGTATTTT. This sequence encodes CASSAPTSGRWTDTQYF. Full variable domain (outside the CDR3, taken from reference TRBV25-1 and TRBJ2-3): EADIYQTPRYLVIGTGKKITLECSQTMGHDKMYWYQQDPGMELHLIHYSYGVNSTEKGDLSSESTVSRIRTEHFPLTLESARPSHTSQYLCASSAPTSGRWTDTQYFGPGTRLTVL.

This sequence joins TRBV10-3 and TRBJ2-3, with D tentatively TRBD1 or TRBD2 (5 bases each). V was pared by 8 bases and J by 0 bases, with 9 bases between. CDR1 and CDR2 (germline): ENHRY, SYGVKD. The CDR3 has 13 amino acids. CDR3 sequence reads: CAIRRDSTDTQYF. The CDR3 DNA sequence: TGTGCCATCCGCCGGGACAGCACAGATACGCAGTATTTT.

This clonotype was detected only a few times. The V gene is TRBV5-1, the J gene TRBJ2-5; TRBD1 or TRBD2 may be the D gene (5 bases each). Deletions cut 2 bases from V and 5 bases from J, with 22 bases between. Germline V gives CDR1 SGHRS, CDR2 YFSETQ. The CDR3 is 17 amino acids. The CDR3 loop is CASSFSEARDWRETQYF. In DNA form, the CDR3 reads TGCGCCAGCAGCTTTTCAGAAGCCAGGGATTGGAGGGAGACCCAGTACTTC.

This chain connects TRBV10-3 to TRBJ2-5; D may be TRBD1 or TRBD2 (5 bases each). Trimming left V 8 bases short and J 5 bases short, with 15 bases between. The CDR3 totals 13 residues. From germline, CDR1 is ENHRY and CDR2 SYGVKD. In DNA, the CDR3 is TGTGCCATCGCCGGGTGGGACCGTGAGACCCAGTACTTC. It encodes CAIAGWDRETQYF.

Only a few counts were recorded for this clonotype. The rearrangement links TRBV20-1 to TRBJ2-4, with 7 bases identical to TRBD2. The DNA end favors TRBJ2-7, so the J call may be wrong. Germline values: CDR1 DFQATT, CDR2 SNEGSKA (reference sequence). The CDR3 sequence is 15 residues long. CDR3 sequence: CSATLLSGGSYEQYF. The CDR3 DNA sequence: TGCAGTGCTACCCTACTCAGCGGCGGGAGCTACGAGCAGTACTTC.

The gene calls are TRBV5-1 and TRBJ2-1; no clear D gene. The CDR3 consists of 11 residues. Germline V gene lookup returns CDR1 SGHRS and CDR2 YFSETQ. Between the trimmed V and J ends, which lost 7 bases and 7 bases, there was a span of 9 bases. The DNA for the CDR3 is TGCGCCAGCGGATTCTCTAATGAGCAGTTCTTC. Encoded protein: CASGFSNEQFF.

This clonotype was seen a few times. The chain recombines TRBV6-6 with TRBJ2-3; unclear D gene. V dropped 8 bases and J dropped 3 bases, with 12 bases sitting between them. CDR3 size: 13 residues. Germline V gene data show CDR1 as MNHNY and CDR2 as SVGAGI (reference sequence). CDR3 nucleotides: TGTGCCAGCCCGCCCCCAGCGACAGATACGCAGTATTTT. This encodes CASPPPATDTQYF.

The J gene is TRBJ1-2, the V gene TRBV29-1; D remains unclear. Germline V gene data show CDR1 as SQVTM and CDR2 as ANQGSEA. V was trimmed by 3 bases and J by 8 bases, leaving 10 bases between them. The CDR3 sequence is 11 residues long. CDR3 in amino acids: CSVEVSIGYTF. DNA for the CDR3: TGCAGCGTTGAGGTCTCAATCGGCTACACCTTC.

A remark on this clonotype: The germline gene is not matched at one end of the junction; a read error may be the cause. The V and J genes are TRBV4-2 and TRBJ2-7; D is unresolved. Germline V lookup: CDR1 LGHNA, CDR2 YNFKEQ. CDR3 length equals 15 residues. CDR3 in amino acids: CARSPRTELTYEQYF. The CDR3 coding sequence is TGTGCCCGCAGTCCGAGGACCGAACTGACCTACGAGCAGTACTTC.

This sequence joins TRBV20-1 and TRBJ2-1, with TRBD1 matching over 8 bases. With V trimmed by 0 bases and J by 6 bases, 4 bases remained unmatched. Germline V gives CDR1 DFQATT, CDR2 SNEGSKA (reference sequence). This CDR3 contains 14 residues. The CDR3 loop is CSARDGTGINEQFF. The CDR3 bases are TGCAGTGCTAGAGATGGGACAGGAATCAATGAGCAGTTCTTC.

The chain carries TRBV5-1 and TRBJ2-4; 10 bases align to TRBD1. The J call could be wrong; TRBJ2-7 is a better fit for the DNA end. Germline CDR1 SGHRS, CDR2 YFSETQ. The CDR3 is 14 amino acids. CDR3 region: CASSRGTGDYEQYF. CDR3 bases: TGCGCCAGCAGCAGGGGGACAGGGGACTACGAGCAGTACTTC.

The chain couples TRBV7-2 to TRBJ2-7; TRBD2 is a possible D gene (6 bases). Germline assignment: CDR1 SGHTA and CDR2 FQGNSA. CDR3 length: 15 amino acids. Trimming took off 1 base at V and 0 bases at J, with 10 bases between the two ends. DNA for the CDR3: TGTGCCAGCAGCTTAGACTCGCGGGACTCCTACGAGCAGTACTTC. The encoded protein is CASSLDSRDSYEQYF.

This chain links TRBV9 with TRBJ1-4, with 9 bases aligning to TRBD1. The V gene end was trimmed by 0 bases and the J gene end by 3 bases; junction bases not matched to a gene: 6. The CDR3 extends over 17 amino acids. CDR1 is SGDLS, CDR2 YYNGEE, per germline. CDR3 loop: CASSVATGGVANEKLFF. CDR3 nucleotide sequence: TGTGCCAGCAGCGTAGCTACAGGGGGCGTCGCTAATGAAAAACTGTTTTTT. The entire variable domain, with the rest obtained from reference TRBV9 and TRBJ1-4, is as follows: DSGVTQTPKHLITATGQRVTLRCSPRSGDLSVYWYQQSLDQGLQFLIQYYNGEERAKGNILERFSAQQFPDLHSELNLSSLELGDSALYFCASSVATGGVANEKLFFGSGTQLSVL.

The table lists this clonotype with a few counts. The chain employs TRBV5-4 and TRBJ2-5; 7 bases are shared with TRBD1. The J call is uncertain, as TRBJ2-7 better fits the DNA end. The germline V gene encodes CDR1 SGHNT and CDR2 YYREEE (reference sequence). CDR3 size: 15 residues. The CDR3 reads CASSLGPGQYDEQYF. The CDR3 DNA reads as TGTGCCAGCAGCTTGGGGCCGGGACAGTACGACGAGCAGTACTTC.

As DNA, the CDR3 is TGCAGCGTTGCACGGACAGGGTCCCACGAGCAGTACTTC. Translation: CSVARTGSHEQYF. The rearrangement joins TRBV29-1 to TRBJ2-7; 8 bases align to TRBD1. This CDR3 has 13 residues. The V segment lost 4 bases and the J segment 5 bases; nucleotides outside the gene matches: 7. Germline values: CDR1 SQVTM, CDR2 ANQGSEA.

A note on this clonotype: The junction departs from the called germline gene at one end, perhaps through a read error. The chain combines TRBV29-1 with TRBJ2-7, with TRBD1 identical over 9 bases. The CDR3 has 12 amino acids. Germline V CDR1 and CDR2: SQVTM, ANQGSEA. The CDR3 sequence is CSAEQGAYEQYF. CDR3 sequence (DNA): TGCAGCGCTGAACAGGGGGCATACGAGCAGTACTTC.

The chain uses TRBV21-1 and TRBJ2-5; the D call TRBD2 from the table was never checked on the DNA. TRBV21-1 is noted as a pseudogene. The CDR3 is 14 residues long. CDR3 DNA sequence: TGTGCCAGCAGCAGTGGGACTCAAGAAGAGACCCAGTACTTC. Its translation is CASSSGTQEETQYF.

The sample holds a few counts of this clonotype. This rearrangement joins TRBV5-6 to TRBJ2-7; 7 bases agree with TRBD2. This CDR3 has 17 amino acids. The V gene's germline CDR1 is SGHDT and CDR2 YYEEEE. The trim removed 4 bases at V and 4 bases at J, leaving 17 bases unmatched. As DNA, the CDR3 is TGTGCCAGCAGCCCCTCCCGTTTGAGCGGGGTTGTATACGAGCAGTACTTC. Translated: CASSPSRLSGVVYEQYF.

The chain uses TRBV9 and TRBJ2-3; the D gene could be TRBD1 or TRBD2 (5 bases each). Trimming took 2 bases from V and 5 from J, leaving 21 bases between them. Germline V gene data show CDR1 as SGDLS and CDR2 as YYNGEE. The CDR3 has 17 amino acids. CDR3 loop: CASSVGLGEWLIDTQYF. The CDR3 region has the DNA TGTGCCAGCAGCGTGGGTCTGGGGGAGTGGCTCATAGATACGCAGTATTTT. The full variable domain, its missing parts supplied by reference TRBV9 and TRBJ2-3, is DSGVTQTPKHLITATGQRVTLRCSPRSGDLSVYWYQQSLDQGLQFLIQYYNGEERAKGNILERFSAQQFPDLHSELNLSSLELGDSALYFCASSVGLGEWLIDTQYFGPGTRLTVL.

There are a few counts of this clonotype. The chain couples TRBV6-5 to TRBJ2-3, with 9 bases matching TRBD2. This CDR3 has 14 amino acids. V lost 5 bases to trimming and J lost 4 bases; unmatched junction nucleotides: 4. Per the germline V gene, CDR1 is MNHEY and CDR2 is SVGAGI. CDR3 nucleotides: TGTGCCAGCAGTCCGGGACTAGCTTCAGATACGCAGTATTTT. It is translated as CASSPGLASDTQYF.

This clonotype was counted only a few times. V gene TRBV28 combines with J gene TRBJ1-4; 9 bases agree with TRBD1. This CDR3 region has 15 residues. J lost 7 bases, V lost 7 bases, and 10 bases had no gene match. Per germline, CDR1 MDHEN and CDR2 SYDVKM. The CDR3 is CASNLRQGGAEKLFF. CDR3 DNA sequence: TGTGCCAGCAATCTACGACAGGGGGGCGCTGAAAAACTGTTTTTT. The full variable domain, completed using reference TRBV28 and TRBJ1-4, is DVKVTQSSRYLVKRTGEKVFLECVQDMDHENMFWYRQDPGLGLRLIYFSYDVKMKEKGDIPEGYSVSREKKERFSLILESASTNQTSMYLCASNLRQGGAEKLFFGSGTQLSVL.

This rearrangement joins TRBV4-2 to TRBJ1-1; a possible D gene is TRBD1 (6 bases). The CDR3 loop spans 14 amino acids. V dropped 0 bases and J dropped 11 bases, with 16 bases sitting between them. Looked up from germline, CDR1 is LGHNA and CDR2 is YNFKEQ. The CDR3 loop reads CASSQDIQGINAFF. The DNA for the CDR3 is TGTGCCAGCAGCCAAGATATTCAGGGGATAAACGCTTTCTTT.

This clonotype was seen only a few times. The CDR3 loop is CASSHYDSPLHF. The CDR3 coding sequence is TGTGCCAGCAGCCACTACGATTCACCCCTCCACTTT. The rearrangement links TRBV2 to TRBJ1-6; D remains unclear. Trimming took off 6 bases at V and 8 bases at J, with 8 bases between the two ends. The CDR3 loop spans 12 amino acids. Per the germline V gene, CDR1 is SNHLY and CDR2 is FYNNEI.